This T cell receptor beta chain was sequenced in a study of cytomegalovirus exposure and HLA in healthy donors. Findings of the study overall: TCR beta V- and J-gene trimming was later associated with a missense DCLRE1C variant. Segments of the TCR beta V type were, in most cases, productive about 90% or about 30% of the time in an earlier analysis.

In the case of this clone: Its cognate antigen is unknown.

It was with 60 Vbeta and 13 Jbeta primers that the PCR ran. Some clones are missing from TCRdb's copy, which holds only in-frame ones; the method was immunoSEQ multiplex PCR. The data contain some 110,000 clones, just over 65% of them singletons. CDR1 is LGHNA, CDR2 YNFKEQ, per germline. There are 16 residues in the CDR3. The ends lost 5 bases at V and 5 bases at J; junction bases unmatched: 8. Sequenced material: PBMCs. The sequence derives from a man aged 18 to 30 in good health and CMV-seronegative. V is TRBV4-2 and J is TRBJ2-5, with 13 bases that match TRBD2. CDR3 nucleotide sequence: TGTGCCAGCAGCTCCGGGACTAGCGGGGCCCTGGAGACCCAGTACTTC. It translates to CASSSGTSGALETQYF.